These T cell receptor beta chains were read from a single sample in a study of vaccination and CD4 T cells after COVID-19. What these receptors recognize is not known. TCRdb passed the PCR reads through MiXCR, listing each CDR3 protein once. The top ten hold around 14% of the sample, which has some 11,000 distinct CDR3 sequences, roughly three fifths seen once. Sequenced sample: CD4+ T cells from blood, cultured in vitro. Receptors originate from a human donor who had recovered from COVID-19. The CDR3 runs from the conserved cysteine through the conserved F or W. A D gene is named only where the DNA matches it firmly. Only some rows state a clone size, as once, few, many or a class for expanded clones.

TRBV30	-	TRBJ2-1	TRBD1	16	TGTGCCTGGAGTGTACGAGGGACAGGGGGTTACAATGAGCAGTTCTTC	CAWSVRGTGGYNEQFF
TRBV20-1	-	TRBJ2-7	-	14	TGCAGTGCTAGAGCCTGGGCAGCAAGCAACGAGCAGTACTTC	CSARAWAASNEQYF
TRBV6-1	-	TRBJ2-7	-	11	TGTGCCAGCAGTGAAATGAGGGGACCGTACTTC	CASSEMRGPYF
TRBV15	few	TRBJ1-5	-	15	TGTGCCACCAGCAGAGACAGGGCTAGCAATCAGCCCCAGCATTTT	CATSRDRASNQPQHF
TRBV2	-	TRBJ1-5	-	14	TGTGCCAGCACTAACGGACATAGCAATCAGCCCCAGCATTTT	CASTNGHSNQPQHF
TRBV6-2/TRBV6-3	-	TRBJ2-7	-	12	TGTGCCAGCAGTCGGGTGGCCTACGAGCAGTACTTC	CASSRVAYEQYF
TRBV10-3	-	TRBJ2-3	TRBD1	16	TGTGCCAGCAGTGAAGGGCCGGGACAGGGGACAGATACGCAGTATTTT	CASSEGPGQGTDTQYF
TRBV20-1	few	TRBJ1-5	-	13	TGCAGTGCTCCCGGGGGCAGCAATCAGCCCCAGCATTTT	CSAPGGSNQPQHF
TRBV7-2	-	TRBJ2-3	-	13	TGTGCCAGCAGCTCCGACCCGACGGATACGCAGTATTTT	CASSSDPTDTQYF
TRBV5-4	-	TRBJ2-3	-	19	TGTGCCAGCAGCCACACCTTGATGCCGGGAGTCGGTGGGTGGGATACGCAGTATTTT	CASSHTLMPGVGGWDTQYF
TRBV6-5	-	TRBJ2-3	TRBD2	17	TGTGCCAGCAGTTACACGGGGACTAGCGGGAGCACAGATACGCAGTATTTT	CASSYTGTSGSTDTQYF
TRBV20-1	-	TRBJ2-5	TRBD2	15	TGCAGTGCTAGAGCCCCCGCGGGGGGAAAAGAGACCCAGTACTTC	CSARAPAGGKETQYF
TRBV20-1	-	TRBJ2-1	TRBD1	16	TGCAGTGCTAGAGAACCGAGGGGGACAGGGGGGAATGAGCAGTTCTTC	CSAREPRGTGGNEQFF
TRBV7-8	-	TRBJ2-1	TRBD2	18	TGTGCCAGCAGCTTCCCCTCGGTTAGCGGGGGCTCCTACAATGAGCAGTTCTTC	CASSFPSVSGGSYNEQFF
TRBV6-1	large	TRBJ1-3	-	13	TGTGCCAGCAGTGAAGGCGCCCGGGACACCATATATTTT	CASSEGARDTIYF
TRBV6-4	few	TRBJ2-3	TRBD2	15	TGTGCCAGCAGTGACTCTGCTAGCGGGAGGGATACGCAGTATTTT	CASSDSASGRDTQYF
TRBV30	few	TRBJ2-2	-	15	TGTGCCTGGAGTCTGCCGGCAGGGAACACCGGGGAGCTGTTTTTT	CAWSLPAGNTGELFF
TRBV6-1	few	TRBJ1-5	TRBD1	15	TGTGCCAGCAGTGACAGGGGGCTCAGCAATCAGCCCCAGCATTTT	CASSDRGLSNQPQHF
TRBV30	-	TRBJ2-1	-	17	TGTGCCTGGAACTCGGCTAGCGCCCAAACTTTTTACAATGAGCAGTTCTTC	CAWNSASAQTFYNEQFF
TRBV7-8	few	TRBJ1-2	TRBD1	16	TGTGCCAGCAGCTTGGGGACAGGGCCAGCTAACTATGGCTACACCTTC	CASSLGTGPANYGYTF
TRBV12-3/TRBV12-4	-	TRBJ2-5	TRBD2	16	TGTGCCAGCAGTTTAGTGGCGGGAGCGCCCTCGGAGACCCAGTACTTC	CASSLVAGAPSETQYF
TRBV6-5	few	TRBJ2-4	-	14	TGTGCCAGCAGTTACTCAGGGAGTAAAAACATTCAGTACTTC	CASSYSGSKNIQYF
TRBV20-1	few	TRBJ2-5	TRBD2	16	TGCAGTGCTTATAGGCTAGCGGCGGGAGTGTGGGAGACCCAGTACTTC	CSAYRLAAGVWETQYF
TRBV2	-	TRBJ2-5	-	13	TGTGCCAGCACCCGACAGTCCCCAGAGACCCAGTACTTC	CASTRQSPETQYF
TRBV2	few	TRBJ1-2	TRBD1	14	TGTGCCAGCACTAAAGACAGGGGCCATTATGGCTACACCTTC	CASTKDRGHYGYTF
TRBV20-1	few	TRBJ1-2	-	13	TGCAGTGCTAACCCGAGGCTGGACTATGGCTACACCTTC	CSANPRLDYGYTF
TRBV4-1	-	TRBJ2-3	-	14	TGCGCCAGCAGCCTTGGGGGATCCACAGATACGCAGTATTTT	CASSLGGSTDTQYF